This T cell receptor (beta chain) was captured by sequencing in a study of CD8 T cells in ankylosing spondylitis. Study-wide results and limits: Certain motif variants had earlier appeared in reactive arthritis synovial fluid and blood. Enrichment of disease-linked clones was reportedly significant in matched ankylosing spondylitis synovial fluid. Ankylosing spondylitis blood seemed to carry a telltale TCR beta motif made of several highly homologous variants.

Germline CDR1 is MNHEY and CDR2 is SVGAGI. V lost 8 bases to trimming and J lost 5 bases, with 13 bases between them. This CDR3 is built from 12 residues. This clonotype was observed a few times. Its antigen remains unknown. For TCR beta, libraries came from quantitative 5'-RACE with molecular barcodes. TCRdb recomputed calls from the 5' RACE reads with MiXCR, one row per CDR3 protein. The table has roughly 230,000 distinct CDR3 sequences, about a sixth seen once; the top ten hold about a third. The gene calls are TRBV6-5 and TRBJ2-7; maybe TRBD1 (6 bases). The sample comprised blood, either unsorted or a sorted T cell fraction (not recorded which). The clonotype originates from a male donor with ankylosing spondylitis or in good health (not recorded which). The CDR3: CASRDIYHEQYF. DNA for the CDR3: TGTGCCAGCCGGGACATCTACCACGAGCAGTACTTC.